This T cell receptor (beta chain) stems from a study of T-cell memory formation after mild COVID-19. 5'RACE with constant-segment primers built TCRalpha and TCRbeta cDNA libraries with UMIs. From the 5' RACE reads, TCRdb called clonotypes with MiXCR, one entry per CDR3 protein. The table shows about 120,000 distinct CDR3 sequences, with about a sixth occurring only once. To note about this clonotype: Antigen: not known.

Study conclusions and caveats: Mainly in CM and EM were contracting CD4+ clones; CD8+ were in EMRA. Clones that contracted from day 15 to 85 had balanced CD4/CD8; later expanders were CD4+ biased. Pre-infection memory already had some responding clones, implying cross-reactive memory joined.

The CDR3 runs to 13 residues. Germline assignment: CDR1 SQVTM and CDR2 ANQGSEA. The V and J ends lost 4 bases and 6 bases respectively, with 16 bases between them. The chain joins TRBV29-1 to TRBJ2-7; D perhaps matches TRBD2 (5 bases). This receptor was obtained from an adult woman who had mild COVID-19 (a few samples of this study predate the infection). Cell type and time point are not known. Sequences were obtained from PBMCs or a T cell subset sorted from them (not recorded which). The CDR3 DNA follows: TGCAGCGTTGTCTGGCGCGGAGGAGGCGAGCAGTACTTC. Protein sequence: CSVVWRGGGEQYF.